The entry that follows covers one TCR beta chain sequence. Its antigen is currently unknown. The V gene end was trimmed by 1 base and the J gene end by 3 bases; junction bases not matched to a gene: 7. The V gene's germline CDR1 is SGHVS and CDR2 FNYEAQ. This CDR3 spans 16 amino acids. These data are taken from a study of T cells after yellow fever vaccination. Study overall: With SMART-Seq v4 Ultra Low Input, the fractions containing low cell numbers were prepared. Study-wide points: Clonotypes appearing in both CD4 and CD8 compartments existed, and their share was small. Abundant bulk-derived clonotypes could contaminate FACS-sorted repertoires.

TCR cDNA was made by 5'RACE template switching, adding a universal primer site and UMIs. From the 5' RACE reads, TCRdb called clonotypes with MiXCR, one entry per CDR3 protein. This sample yields about 400,000 distinct CDR3 sequences, of which more than 9% are seen a single time; about 17% belongs to the top ten. The sample here was PBMCs, taken on the day of the first yellow fever vaccination. This rearrangement joins TRBV7-6 to TRBJ2-3, with 7 positions matching TRBD1. This TCR was sampled from a man aged 18 to 29 who received the YFV17D yellow fever vaccine. The CDR3 loop reads CASSLVAQGVTDTQYF. The DNA of the CDR3 is TGTGCCAGCAGCTTAGTGGCTCAGGGGGTAACAGATACGCAGTATTTT.